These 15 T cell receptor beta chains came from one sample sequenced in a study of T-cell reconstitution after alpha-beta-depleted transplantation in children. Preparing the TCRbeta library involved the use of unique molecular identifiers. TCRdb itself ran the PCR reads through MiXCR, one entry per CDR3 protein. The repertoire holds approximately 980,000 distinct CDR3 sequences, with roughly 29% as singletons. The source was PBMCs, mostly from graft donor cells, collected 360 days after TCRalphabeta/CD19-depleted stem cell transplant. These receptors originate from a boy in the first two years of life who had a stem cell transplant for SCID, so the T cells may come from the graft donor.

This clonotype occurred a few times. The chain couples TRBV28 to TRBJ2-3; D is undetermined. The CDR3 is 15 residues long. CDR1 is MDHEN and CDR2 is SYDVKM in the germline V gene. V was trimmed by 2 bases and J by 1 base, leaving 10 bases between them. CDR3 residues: CASSLELVGTDTQYF. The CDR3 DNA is TGTGCCAGCAGTTTAGAGCTAGTGGGCACAGATACGCAGTATTTT.

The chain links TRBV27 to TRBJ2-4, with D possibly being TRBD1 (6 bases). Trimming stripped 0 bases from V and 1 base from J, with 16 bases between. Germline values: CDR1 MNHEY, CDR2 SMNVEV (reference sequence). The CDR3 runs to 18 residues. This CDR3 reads CASSLSGTSGRAKNIQYF. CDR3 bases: TGTGCCAGCAGTTTATCTGGGACATCCGGAAGGGCCAAAAACATTCAGTACTTC.

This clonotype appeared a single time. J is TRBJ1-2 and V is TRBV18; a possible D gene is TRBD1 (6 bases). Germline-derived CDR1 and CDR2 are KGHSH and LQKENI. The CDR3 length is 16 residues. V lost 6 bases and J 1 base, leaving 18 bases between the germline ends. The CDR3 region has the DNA TGTGCCAGCTCCCCCAGCGGACAGATGAATAACTATGGCTACACCTTC. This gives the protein CASSPSGQMNNYGYTF.

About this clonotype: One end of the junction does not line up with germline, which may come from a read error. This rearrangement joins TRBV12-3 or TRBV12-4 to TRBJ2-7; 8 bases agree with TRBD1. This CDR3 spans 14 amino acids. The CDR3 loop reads CAVAETGVSHEQYF. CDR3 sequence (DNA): TGTGCCGTTGCTGAGACAGGGGTCTCCCACGAGCAGTACTTC.

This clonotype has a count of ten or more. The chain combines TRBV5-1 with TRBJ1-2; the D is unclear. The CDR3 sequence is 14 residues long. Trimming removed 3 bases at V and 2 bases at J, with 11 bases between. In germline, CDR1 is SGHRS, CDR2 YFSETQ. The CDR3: CASSSGRGNYGYTF. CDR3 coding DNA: TGCGCCAGCAGCTCCGGTCGGGGAAACTATGGCTACACCTTC.

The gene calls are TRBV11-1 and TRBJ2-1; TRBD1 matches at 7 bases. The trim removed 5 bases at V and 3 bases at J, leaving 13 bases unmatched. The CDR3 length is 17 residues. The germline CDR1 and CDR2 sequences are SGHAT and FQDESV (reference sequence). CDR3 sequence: CASSPTPRQGIYNEQFF. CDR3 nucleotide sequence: TGTGCCAGCAGCCCGACTCCAAGACAGGGAATCTACAATGAGCAGTTCTTC.

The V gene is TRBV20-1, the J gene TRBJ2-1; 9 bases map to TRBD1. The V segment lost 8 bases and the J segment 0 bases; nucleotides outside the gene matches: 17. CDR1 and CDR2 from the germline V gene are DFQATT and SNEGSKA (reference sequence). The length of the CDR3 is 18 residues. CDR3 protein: CSLRPRDRDLPSYNEQFF. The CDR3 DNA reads TGCAGTCTTAGACCCCGGGACAGGGACCTTCCCTCCTACAATGAGCAGTTCTTC.

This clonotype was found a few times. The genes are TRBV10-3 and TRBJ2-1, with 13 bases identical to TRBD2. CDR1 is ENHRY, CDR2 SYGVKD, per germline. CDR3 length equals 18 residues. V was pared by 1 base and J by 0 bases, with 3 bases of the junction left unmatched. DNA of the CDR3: TGTGCCATCAGTGAGTGGGGACTAGCGGGGAGCTCCTACAATGAGCAGTTCTTC. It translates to CAISEWGLAGSSYNEQFF.

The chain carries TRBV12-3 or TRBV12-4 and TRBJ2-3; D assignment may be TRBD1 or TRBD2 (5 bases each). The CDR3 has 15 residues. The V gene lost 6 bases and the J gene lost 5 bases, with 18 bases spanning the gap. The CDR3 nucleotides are TGTGCCAGCAGGCGCCGGGACCTAAGGGGAGATACGCAGTATTTT. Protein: CASRRRDLRGDTQYF.

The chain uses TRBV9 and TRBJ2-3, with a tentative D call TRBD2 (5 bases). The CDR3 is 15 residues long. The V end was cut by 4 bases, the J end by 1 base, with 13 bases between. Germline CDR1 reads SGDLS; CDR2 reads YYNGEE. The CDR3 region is CASSKVGSGTDTQYF. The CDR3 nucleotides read TGTGCCAGCAGCAAAGTGGGGAGCGGCACAGATACGCAGTATTTT.

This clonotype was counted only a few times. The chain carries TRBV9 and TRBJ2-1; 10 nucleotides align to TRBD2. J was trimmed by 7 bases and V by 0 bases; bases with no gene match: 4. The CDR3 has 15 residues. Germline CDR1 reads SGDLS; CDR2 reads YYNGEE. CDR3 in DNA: TGTGCCAGCAGCGTAGCGATTAGCGGGAGGAATGAGCAGTTCTTC. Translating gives CASSVAISGRNEQFF. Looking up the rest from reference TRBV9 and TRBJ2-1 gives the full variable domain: DSGVTQTPKHLITATGQRVTLRCSPRSGDLSVYWYQQSLDQGLQFLIQYYNGEERAKGNILERFSAQQFPDLHSELNLSSLELGDSALYFCASSVAISGRNEQFFGPGTRLTVL.

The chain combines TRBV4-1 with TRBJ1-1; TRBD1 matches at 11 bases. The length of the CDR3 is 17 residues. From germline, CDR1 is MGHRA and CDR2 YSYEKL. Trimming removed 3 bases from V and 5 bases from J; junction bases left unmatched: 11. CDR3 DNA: TGCGCCAGCAGCCATATCAGCGGGACAGGGGGGAATACTGAAGCTTTCTTT. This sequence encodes CASSHISGTGGNTEAFF.

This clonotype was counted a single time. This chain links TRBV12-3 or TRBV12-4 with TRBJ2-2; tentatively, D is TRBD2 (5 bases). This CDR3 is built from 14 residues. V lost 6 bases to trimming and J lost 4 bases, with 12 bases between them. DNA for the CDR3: TGTGCCAGCAGGGGAGACGGGCTCACCGGGGAGCTGTTTTTT. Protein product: CASRGDGLTGELFF.

CDR3 amino acids: CASSFAEGRRSPLHF. The CDR3 DNA reads TGTGCCAGCAGTTTCGCGGAGGGGCGGCGATCACCCCTCCACTTT. This chain uses TRBV12-3 or TRBV12-4 with TRBJ1-6; the D gene is possibly TRBD1 (5 bases). Deletions cut 3 bases from V and 10 bases from J, with 16 bases between. CDR3 length equals 15 residues.

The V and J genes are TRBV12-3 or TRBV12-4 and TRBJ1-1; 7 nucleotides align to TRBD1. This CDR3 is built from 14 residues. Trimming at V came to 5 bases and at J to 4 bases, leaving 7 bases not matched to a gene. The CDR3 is CASSPTGEGTEAFF. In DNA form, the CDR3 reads TGTGCCAGCAGTCCTACAGGGGAAGGCACTGAAGCTTTCTTT.